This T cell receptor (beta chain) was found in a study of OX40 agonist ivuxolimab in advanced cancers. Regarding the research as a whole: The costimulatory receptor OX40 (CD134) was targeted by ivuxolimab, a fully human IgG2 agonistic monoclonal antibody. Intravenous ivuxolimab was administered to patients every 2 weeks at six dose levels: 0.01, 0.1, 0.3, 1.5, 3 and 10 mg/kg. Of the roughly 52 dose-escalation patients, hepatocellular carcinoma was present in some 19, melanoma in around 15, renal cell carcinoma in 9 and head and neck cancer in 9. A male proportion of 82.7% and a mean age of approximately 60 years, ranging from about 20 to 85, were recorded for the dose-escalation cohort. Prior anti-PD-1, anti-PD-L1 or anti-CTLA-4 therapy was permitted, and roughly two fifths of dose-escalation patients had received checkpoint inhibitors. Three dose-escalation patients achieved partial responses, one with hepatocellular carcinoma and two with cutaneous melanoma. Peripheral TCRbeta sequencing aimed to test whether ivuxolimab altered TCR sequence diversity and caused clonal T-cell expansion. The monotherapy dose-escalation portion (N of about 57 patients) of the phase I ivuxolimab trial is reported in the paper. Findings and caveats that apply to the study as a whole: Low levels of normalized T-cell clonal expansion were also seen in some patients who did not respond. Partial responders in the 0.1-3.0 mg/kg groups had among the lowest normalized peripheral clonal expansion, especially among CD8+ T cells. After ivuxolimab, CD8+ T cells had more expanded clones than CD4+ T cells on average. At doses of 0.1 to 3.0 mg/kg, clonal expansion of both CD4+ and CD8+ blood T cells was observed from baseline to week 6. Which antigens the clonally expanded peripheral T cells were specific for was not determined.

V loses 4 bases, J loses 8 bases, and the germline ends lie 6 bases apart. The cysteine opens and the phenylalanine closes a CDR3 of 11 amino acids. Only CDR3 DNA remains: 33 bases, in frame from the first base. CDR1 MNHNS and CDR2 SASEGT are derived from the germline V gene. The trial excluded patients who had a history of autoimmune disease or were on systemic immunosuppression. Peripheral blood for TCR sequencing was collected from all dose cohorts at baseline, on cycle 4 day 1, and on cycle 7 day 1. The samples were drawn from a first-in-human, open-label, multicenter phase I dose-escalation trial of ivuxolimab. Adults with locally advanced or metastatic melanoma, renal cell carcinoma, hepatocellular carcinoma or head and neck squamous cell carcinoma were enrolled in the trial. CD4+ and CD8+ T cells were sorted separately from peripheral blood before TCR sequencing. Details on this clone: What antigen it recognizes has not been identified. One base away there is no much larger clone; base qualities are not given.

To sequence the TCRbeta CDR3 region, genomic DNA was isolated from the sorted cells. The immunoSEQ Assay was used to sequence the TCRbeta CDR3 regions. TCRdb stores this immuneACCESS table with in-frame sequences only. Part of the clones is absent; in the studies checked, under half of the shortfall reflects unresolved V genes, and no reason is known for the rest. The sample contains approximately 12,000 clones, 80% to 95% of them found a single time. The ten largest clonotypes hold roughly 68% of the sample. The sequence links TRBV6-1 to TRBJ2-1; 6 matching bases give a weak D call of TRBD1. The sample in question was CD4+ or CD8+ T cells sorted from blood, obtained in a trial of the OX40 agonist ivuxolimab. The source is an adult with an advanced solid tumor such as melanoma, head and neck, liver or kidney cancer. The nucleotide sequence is TGTGCCAGCAGTGCAGGGGATGAGCAGTTCTTC. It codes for CASSAGDEQFF.